A selection of T cell receptor beta chains follows, all from one sample in a study of T cell responses to AZD1222 COVID-19 vaccine. Sequencing was performed with immunoSEQ multiplex PCR; in TCRdb, only in-frame clones are kept and a portion is missing. The sample records about 120,000 clones, about 92% being singletons. Specimen: peripheral blood, collected on day 0 of AZD1222 vaccination. The origin of the receptors is an adult in good health. CDR3s include the opening cysteine and the closing phenylalanine or tryptophan. D genes are given only for firm matches. Clone size is stated in some rows and not others, as once, few, many or a class when expanded.

TRBV3-1/TRBV3-2,TRBJ2-5,TRBD2,NA,TGTGCCAGCAGCTCCGGGGGGGCCGGTGAGACCCAGTACTTC,CASSSGGAGETQYF
TRBV19,TRBJ2-2,NA,NA,TGTGCCAGTAGTAGCCCCGATCAGGTAGTCACCGGGGAGCTGTTTTTT,CASSSPDQVVTGELFF
TRBV4-3,TRBJ1-4,TRBD1,NA,TGCGCCAGCAGCCAAGAGATCGGGACAGGGGCCGAAAAACTGTTTTTT,CASSQEIGTGAEKLFF
TRBV28,TRBJ1-3,NA,NA,TGTGCCAGCAGTCCCCTAGGGGGGGCAGGGAGCGGCACCATATATTTT,CASSPLGGAGSGTIYF
TRBV11-2,TRBJ2-7,NA,once,TGTGCCAGCAGCTTAGCATGGGACGGAGCCTACGAGCAGTACTTC,CASSLAWDGAYEQYF
TRBV28,TRBJ2-5,NA,NA,TGTGCCAGCAGTTTATCACCGGAAGAGACCCAGTACTTC,CASSLSPEETQYF
TRBV9,TRBJ2-5,TRBD2,NA,TGTGCCAGCAGCGTAGTAGGGGAGGGAGACGAGGCCCAGTACTTC,CASSVVGEGDEAQYF
TRBV5-6,TRBJ2-1,NA,NA,TGTGCCAGCAGCCCTGGGGCCTTCGGCTACAATGAGCAGTTCTTC,CASSPGAFGYNEQFF
TRBV10-1,TRBJ2-7,NA,NA,TGCGCCAGCAGTGAGTCGGACGGTACCGGGTACGAGCAGTACTTC,CASSESDGTGYEQYF
TRBV9,TRBJ1-2,NA,NA,TGTGCCAGCAGCCCCACGGACGACCCGGGCCTCACGAACTATGGCTACACCTTC,CASSPTDDPGLTNYGYTF
TRBV2,TRBJ2-7,TRBD2,NA,TGTGCCAGCAGTGAAGCGGGGACTAGCGGGGATCTCGAGCAGTACTTC,CASSEAGTSGDLEQYF
TRBV7-2,TRBJ2-5,NA,NA,TGTGCCAGCAGCTTTGACCAGGGATCCCAGTACTTC,CASSFDQGSQYF
TRBV19,TRBJ1-5,NA,NA,TGTGCCAGTAGTATAGGTTACGGCAATCAGCCCCAGCATTTT,CASSIGYGNQPQHF
TRBV11-2,TRBJ1-2,NA,NA,TGTGCCAGCAGTAAACAACAGGGTATGGATGGCTACACCTTC,CASSKQQGMDGYTF
TRBV7-2,TRBJ2-3,NA,NA,TGTGCCAGCAGCTTCGTTACGGATACGCAGTATTTT,CASSFVTDTQYF
TRBV27,TRBJ2-3,TRBD2,NA,TGTGCCAGCACCCCGGGACTACATCTTCCCGATACGCAGTATTTT,CASTPGLHLPDTQYF
TRBV19,TRBJ1-3,NA,once,TGTGCCAGTAGTCCAGGGGTAACGTATGGAAACACCATATATTTT,CASSPGVTYGNTIYF
TRBV12-5,TRBJ1-1,NA,NA,TGTGCTAGTGGTTTGGTACTTCGCCTCCGGGCCACTGAAGCTTTCTTT,CASGLVLRLRATEAFF
TRBV6-4,TRBJ2-1,TRBD2,NA,TGTGCCAGCAGTGACGGGGGGGGAGGTTACAATGAGCAGTTCTTC,CASSDGGGGYNEQFF
TRBV2,TRBJ2-7,NA,NA,TGTGCCAGCATCACCGGCGGTGGAGGCTACGAGCAGTACTTC,CASITGGGGYEQYF
TRBV4-1,TRBJ1-4,NA,medium-sized,TGCGCCAGCAGCCAGGCGGACGGCGTAACCGATGAAAAACTGTTTTTT,CASSQADGVTDEKLFF
TRBV12-3/TRBV12-4,TRBJ1-6,NA,NA,TGTGCCAGCAGTCCAGATAATTCACCCCTCCACTTT,CASSPDNSPLHF
TRBV6-5,TRBJ2-1,TRBD2,NA,TGTGCCAGCAGCACACTAGCGGGGGACTACAATGAGCAGTTCTTC,CASSTLAGDYNEQFF
TRBV6-1,TRBJ1-3,TRBD1,NA,TGTGCCAGCAGTAAAGCCCTGGGACAGGGGAGCTCTGGAAACACCATATATTTT,CASSKALGQGSSGNTIYF
TRBV3-1/TRBV3-2,TRBJ2-3,TRBD1,NA,TGTGCCAGCAGCCCTTATGCAGGGGGCGGCACAGATACGCAGTATTTT,CASSPYAGGGTDTQYF
TRBV7-2,TRBJ2-7,NA,NA,TGTGCCAGCAGCGTACTGGGAGTGGCTGATGCCTACGAGCAGTACTTC,CASSVLGVADAYEQYF
TRBV28,TRBJ2-5,TRBD2,NA,TGTGCCAGCAGCCCCACGGGACTAGCGGGAGCGGAGACCCAGTACTTC,CASSPTGLAGAETQYF
TRBV4-3,TRBJ2-7,NA,once,TGCGCCAGCAGCCAAGAATACACAGAGGACTACGAGCAGTACTTC,CASSQEYTEDYEQYF
TRBV3-1/TRBV3-2,TRBJ2-7,TRBD1,NA,TGTGCCAGCAGCCACGAAAGCACAGGGGGCGAGCAGTACTTC,CASSHESTGGEQYF
TRBV19,TRBJ1-5,NA,once,TGTGCCAGCGAAACTTTCGGGCAAGAAAAGAATCAGCCCCAGCATTTT,CASETFGQEKNQPQHF
TRBV11-2,TRBJ2-1,TRBD2,NA,TGTGCCAGCAGCACCCGTCGGACTAGCGGGAGTGATGAGCAGTTCTTC,CASSTRRTSGSDEQFF
TRBV5-5,TRBJ2-1,TRBD2,once,TGTGCCAGCAGCTTGGTTGGGGCGGGAGACAATGAGCAGTTCTTC,CASSLVGAGDNEQFF
TRBV9,TRBJ2-1,NA,NA,TGTGCCAGCAGCGTAGGAGGGAGTGGCAATGAGCAGTTCTTC,CASSVGGSGNEQFF
TRBV10-3,TRBJ1-5,NA,once,TGTGCCATCAGTGAGTCTGGGAGGGGATATCAGCCCCAGCATTTT,CAISESGRGYQPQHF
TRBV9,TRBJ1-2,NA,NA,TGTGCCAGCAGCCTTCGACCGGAAAGCTATGGCTACACCTTC,CASSLRPESYGYTF
TRBV4-3,TRBJ1-3,TRBD1,NA,TGCGCCAGCAGCCAAGATTCGACAGGGTTCAGAAACACCATATATTTT,CASSQDSTGFRNTIYF
TRBV25-1,TRBJ2-2,TRBD2,NA,TGTGCCAGCAGTGAAGGGGGGAGGGACACCGGGGAGCTGTTTTTT,CASSEGGRDTGELFF
TRBV3-1/TRBV3-2,TRBJ1-2,TRBD1,NA,TGTGCCAGCAGCCAAGGCAGTTGGACAGGGGCCACCTATGGCTACACCTTC,CASSQGSWTGATYGYTF
TRBV4-3,TRBJ1-5,TRBD1,NA,TGCGCCAGCAGCCAAGATGCGGGACAGCTCAATCAGCCCCAGCATTTT,CASSQDAGQLNQPQHF
TRBV7-9,TRBJ2-7,NA,NA,TGTGCCAGCAGCTTACTTCTTGGAGGCGAGCAGTACTTC,CASSLLLGGEQYF
TRBV4-1,TRBJ1-3,NA,NA,TGCGCCAGCAGCCAAGAAATGGACTCTGGAAACACCATATATTTT,CASSQEMDSGNTIYF
TRBV28,TRBJ1-5,NA,NA,TGTGCCAGCAAATCAGGGGAGAGCAATCAGCCCCAGCATTTT,CASKSGESNQPQHF
TRBV6-4,TRBJ2-2,TRBD1,medium-sized,TGTGCCAGCAGTGAAACAGGGGGCAACACCGGGGAGCTGTTTTTT,CASSETGGNTGELFF
TRBV10-3,TRBJ1-3,NA,NA,TGTGCCATCAGCGGGGTCTCTGGAAACACCATATATTTT,CAISGVSGNTIYF
TRBV14,TRBJ2-7,NA,NA,TGTGCCAGCAGCCGTATTACCACCTACGAGCAGTACTTC,CASSRITTYEQYF
TRBV9,TRBJ2-7,NA,NA,TGTGCCAGCAGCTCAAGGGGCGGGATCTACGAGCAGTACTTC,CASSSRGGIYEQYF
TRBV2,TRBJ1-1,NA,NA,TGTGCCAGCAGTGGGGGGAGAAACACTGAAGCTTTCTTT,CASSGGRNTEAFF
TRBV10-2,TRBJ2-2,NA,NA,TGCGCCACGGGGACGGTCACCGGGGAGCTGTTTTTT,CATGTVTGELFF
TRBV19,TRBJ1-1,NA,NA,TGTGCCAGTAGTAGGAGTGGCACTGAAGCTTTCTTT,CASSRSGTEAFF
TRBV6-5,TRBJ1-1,TRBD1,NA,TGTGCCAGCCAGGGGGAGGGGGCGAACACTGAAGCTTTCTTT,CASQGEGANTEAFF
TRBV9,TRBJ1-2,NA,NA,TGTGCCAGCAGCGTAGGGGTTAACTATGGCTACACCTTC,CASSVGVNYGYTF
TRBV4-2,TRBJ2-2,TRBD2,NA,TGTGCCAGCAGCCAAGGTGTGTCTAGCGGGAGTGGCGGGGAGCTGTTTTTT,CASSQGVSSGSGGELFF
TRBV18,TRBJ1-5,NA,NA,TGTGCCAGCTCACCAGCATCGGGCGGGATCAATCAGCCCCAGCATTTT,CASSPASGGINQPQHF
TRBV28,TRBJ2-5,NA,NA,TGTGCCAGCAGCTCGTCACCCCTCACCCAAGAGACCCAGTACTTC,CASSSSPLTQETQYF
TRBV7-7,TRBJ1-1,NA,NA,TGTGCCAGCAGGGCAGACATGAACACTGAAGCTTTCTTT,CASRADMNTEAFF
TRBV28,TRBJ2-7,NA,NA,TGTGCCAGCAGTTTACTCGGGACGGGAAGCTCCTACGAGCAGTACTTC,CASSLLGTGSSYEQYF
TRBV27,TRBJ2-3,TRBD1,NA,TGTGCCAGCAGTGCCGGGACAGGGGCAGGAGATACGCAGTATTTT,CASSAGTGAGDTQYF
TRBV18,TRBJ2-7,TRBD2,NA,TGTGCCAGCTCAAGGACTAGCGGAGTGGGTAGGTACGAGCAGTACTTC,CASSRTSGVGRYEQYF
TRBV5-1,TRBJ2-5,TRBD1,NA,TGCGCCAGCAGCTTGGTTGCGGGACAGGACACGACCCAGTACTTC,CASSLVAGQDTTQYF
TRBV10-1,TRBJ1-6,NA,NA,TGCGCCAGCAGTGACAGGGATTCACCCCTCCACTTT,CASSDRDSPLHF